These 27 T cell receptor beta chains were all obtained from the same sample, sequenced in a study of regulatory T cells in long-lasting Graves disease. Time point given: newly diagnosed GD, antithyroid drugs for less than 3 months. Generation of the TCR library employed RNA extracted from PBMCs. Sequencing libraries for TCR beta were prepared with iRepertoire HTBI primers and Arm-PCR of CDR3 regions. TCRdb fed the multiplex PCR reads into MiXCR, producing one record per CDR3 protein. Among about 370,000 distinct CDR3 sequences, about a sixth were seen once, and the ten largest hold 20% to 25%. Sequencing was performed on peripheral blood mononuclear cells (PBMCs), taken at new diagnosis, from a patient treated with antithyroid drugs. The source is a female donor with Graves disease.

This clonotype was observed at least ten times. As DNA, the CDR3 is TGTGCCAGCACCTCACCCGGCGTTTACGAGCAGTACTTC. Translation gives CASTSPGVYEQYF. This rearrangement joins TRBV11-2 to TRBJ2-7, with no clear D. CDR1 is SGHAT, CDR2 FQNNGV, per germline. CDR3 size: 13 residues. The V end was cut by 7 bases, the J end by 4 bases, with 14 bases between. Looking up the rest from reference TRBV11-2 and TRBJ2-7 gives the full variable domain: EAGVAQSPRYKIIEKRQSVAFWCNPISGHATLYWYQQILGQGPKLLIQFQNNGVVDDSQLPKDRFSAERLKGVDSTLKIQPAKLEDSAVYLCASTSPGVYEQYFGPGTRLTVT.

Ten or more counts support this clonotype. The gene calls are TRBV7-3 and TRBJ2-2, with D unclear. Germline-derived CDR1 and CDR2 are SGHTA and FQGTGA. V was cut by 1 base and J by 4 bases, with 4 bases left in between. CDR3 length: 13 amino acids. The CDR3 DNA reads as TGTGCCAGCAGCTTAAAGGGCACCGGGGAGCTGTTTTTT. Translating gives CASSLKGTGELFF.

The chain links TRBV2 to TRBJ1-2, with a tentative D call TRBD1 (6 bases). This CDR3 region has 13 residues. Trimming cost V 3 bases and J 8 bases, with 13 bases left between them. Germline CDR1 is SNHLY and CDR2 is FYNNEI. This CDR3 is CASSDLGAGGYTF. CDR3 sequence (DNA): TGTGCCAGCAGTGATCTGGGGGCCGGGGGCTACACCTTC.

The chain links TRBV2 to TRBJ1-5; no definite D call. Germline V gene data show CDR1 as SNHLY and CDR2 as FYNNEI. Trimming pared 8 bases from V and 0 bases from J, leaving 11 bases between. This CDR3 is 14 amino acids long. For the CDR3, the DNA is TGTGCCAGCCGAGAGTTCGGTAGCAATCAGCCCCAGCATTTT. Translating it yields CASREFGSNQPQHF. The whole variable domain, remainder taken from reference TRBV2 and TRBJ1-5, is EPEVTQTPSHQVTQMGQEVILRCVPISNHLYFYWYRQILGQKVEFLVSFYNNEISEKSEIFDDQFSVERPDGSNFTLKIRSTKLEDSAMYFCASREFGSNQPQHFGDGTRLSIL.

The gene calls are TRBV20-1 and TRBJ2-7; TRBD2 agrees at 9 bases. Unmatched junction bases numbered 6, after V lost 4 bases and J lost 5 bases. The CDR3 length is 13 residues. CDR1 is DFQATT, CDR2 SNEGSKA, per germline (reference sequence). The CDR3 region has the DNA TGCAGTGCTAATAGCGGGAGAGGCGACGAGCAGTACTTC. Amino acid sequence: CSANSGRGDEQYF.

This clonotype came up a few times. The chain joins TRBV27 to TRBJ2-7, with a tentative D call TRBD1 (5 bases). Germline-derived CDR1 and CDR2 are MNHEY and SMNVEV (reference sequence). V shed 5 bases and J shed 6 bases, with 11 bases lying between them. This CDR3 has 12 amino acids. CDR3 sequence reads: CASSPGHGEQYF. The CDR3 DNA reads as TGTGCCAGCAGTCCTGGACACGGCGAGCAGTACTTC.

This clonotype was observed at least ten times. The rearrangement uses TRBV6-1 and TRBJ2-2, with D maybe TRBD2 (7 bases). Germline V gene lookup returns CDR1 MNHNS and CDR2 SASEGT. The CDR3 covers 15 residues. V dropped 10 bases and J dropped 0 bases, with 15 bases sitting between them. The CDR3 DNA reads TGTGCCATTTCGAGGGGGAGGGCGAACACCGGGGAGCTGTTTTTT. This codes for CAISRGRANTGELFF.

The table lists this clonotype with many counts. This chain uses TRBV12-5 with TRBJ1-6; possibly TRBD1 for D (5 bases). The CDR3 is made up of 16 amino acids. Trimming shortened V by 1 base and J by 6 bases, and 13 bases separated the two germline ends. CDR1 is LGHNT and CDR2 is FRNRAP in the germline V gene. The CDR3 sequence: CASGLGGITVNSPLHF. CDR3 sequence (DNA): TGTGCTAGTGGTTTGGGGGGGATTACAGTTAATTCACCCCTCCACTTT.

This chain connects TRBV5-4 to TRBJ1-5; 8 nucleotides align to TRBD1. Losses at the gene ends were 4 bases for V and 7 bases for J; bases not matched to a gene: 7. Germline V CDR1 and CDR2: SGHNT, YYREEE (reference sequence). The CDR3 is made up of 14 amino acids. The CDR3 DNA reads TGTGCCAGCAGCCCGCAGGGGGCTGAGCAGCCCCAGCATTTT. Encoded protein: CASSPQGAEQPQHF.

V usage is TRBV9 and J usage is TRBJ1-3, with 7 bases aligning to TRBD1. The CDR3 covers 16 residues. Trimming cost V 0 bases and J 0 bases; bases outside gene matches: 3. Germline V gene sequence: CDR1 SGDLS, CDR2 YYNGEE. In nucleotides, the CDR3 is TGTGCCAGCAGCGTAGGACAGGGCATCTCTGGAAACACCATATATTTT. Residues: CASSVGQGISGNTIYF.

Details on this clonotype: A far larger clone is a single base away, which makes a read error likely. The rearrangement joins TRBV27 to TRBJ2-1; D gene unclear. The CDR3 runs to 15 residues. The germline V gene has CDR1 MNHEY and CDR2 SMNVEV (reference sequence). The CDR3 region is CASSQDETEYNEQSF. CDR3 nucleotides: TGTGCCAGCAGCCAAGATGAGACGGAATACAATGAGCAGTCCTTC.

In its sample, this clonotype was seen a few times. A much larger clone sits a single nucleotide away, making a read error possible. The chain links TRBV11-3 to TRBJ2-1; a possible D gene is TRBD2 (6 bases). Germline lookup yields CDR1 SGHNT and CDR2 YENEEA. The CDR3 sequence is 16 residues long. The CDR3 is CASSGHSGGRWNGQFF. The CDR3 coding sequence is TGTGCCAGCAGCGGGCACTCTGGGGGGAGGTGGAATGGGCAGTTCTTC.

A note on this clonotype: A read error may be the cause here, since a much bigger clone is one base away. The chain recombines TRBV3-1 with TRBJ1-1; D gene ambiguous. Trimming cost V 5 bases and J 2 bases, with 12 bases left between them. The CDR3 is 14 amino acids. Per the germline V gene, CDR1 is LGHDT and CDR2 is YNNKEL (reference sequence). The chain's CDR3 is CASSEAPLNTEAFF. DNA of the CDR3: TGTGCCAGCAGCGAGGCTCCACTTAACACTGAAGCTTTCTTT.

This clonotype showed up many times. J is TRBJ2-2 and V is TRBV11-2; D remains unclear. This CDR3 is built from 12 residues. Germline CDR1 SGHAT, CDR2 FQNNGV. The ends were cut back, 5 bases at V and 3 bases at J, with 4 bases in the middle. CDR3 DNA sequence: TGTGCCAGCAGCCTATACACCGGGGAGCTGTTTTTT. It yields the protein CASSLYTGELFF.

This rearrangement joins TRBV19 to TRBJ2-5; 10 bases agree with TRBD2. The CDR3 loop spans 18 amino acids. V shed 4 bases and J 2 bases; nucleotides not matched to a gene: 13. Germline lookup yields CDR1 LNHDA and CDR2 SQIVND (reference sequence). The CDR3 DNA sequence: TGTGCCAGTAGTAACAACGGGGGGACTAGCGAAGAACAAGAGACCCAGTACTTC. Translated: CASSNNGGTSEEQETQYF.

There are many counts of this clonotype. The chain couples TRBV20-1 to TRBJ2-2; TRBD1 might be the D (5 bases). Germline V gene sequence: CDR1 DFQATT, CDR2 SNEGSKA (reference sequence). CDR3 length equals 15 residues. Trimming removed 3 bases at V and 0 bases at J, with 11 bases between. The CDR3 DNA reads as TGCAGTGCTAGCGGACACAACGCGAACACCGGGGAGCTGTTTTTT. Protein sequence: CSASGHNANTGELFF.

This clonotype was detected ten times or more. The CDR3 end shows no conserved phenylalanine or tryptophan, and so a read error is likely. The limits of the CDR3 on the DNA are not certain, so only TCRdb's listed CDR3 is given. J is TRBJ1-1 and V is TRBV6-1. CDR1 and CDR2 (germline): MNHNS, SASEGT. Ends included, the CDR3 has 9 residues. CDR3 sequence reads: CASSERDLV.

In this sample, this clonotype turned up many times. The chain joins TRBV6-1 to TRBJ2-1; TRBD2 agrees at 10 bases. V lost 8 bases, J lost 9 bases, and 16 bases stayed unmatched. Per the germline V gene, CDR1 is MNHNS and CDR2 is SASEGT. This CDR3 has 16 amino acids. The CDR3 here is CASEEAAAGGFGEQFF. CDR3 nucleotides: TGTGCCAGCGAGGAGGCGGCAGCGGGGGGGTTTGGTGAGCAGTTCTTC.

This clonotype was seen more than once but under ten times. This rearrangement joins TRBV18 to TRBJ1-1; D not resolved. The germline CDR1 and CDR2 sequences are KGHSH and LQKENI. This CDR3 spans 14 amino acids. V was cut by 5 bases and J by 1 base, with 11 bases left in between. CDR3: CASSVGERNTEAFF. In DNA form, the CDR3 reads TGTGCCAGCTCAGTGGGAGAGAGGAACACTGAAGCTTTCTTT.

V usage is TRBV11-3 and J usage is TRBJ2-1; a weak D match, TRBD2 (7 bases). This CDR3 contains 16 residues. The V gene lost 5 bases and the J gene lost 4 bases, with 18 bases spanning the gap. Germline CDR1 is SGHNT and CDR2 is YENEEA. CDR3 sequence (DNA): TGTGCCAGCAGCCACGAGGAGGGGGGGGTGTACAATGAGCAGTTCTTC. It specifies CASSHEEGGVYNEQFF.

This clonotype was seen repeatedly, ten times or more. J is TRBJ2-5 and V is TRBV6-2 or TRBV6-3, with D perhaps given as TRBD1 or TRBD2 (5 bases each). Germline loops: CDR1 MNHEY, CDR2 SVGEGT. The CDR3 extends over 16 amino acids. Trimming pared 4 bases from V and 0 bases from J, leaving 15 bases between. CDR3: CASSLGTAPYQETQYF. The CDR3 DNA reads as TGTGCCAGCAGTTTGGGGACGGCCCCGTACCAAGAGACCCAGTACTTC.

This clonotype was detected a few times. CDR3 in DNA: TGTGCCAGCAGCGTAGCGGGAGGGCCAGATACGCAGTATTTT. It specifies CASSVAGGPDTQYF. J is TRBJ2-3 and V is TRBV25-1, with TRBD2 matching 11 bases. Germline V gives CDR1 MGHDK, CDR2 SYGVNS. The CDR3 runs to 14 residues. J lost 4 bases, V lost 6 bases, and 3 bases had no gene match. Variable domain in full (rest from reference TRBV25-1 and TRBJ2-3): EADIYQTPRYLVIGTGKKITLECSQTMGHDKMYWYQQDPGMELHLIHYSYGVNSTEKGDLSSESTVSRIRTEHFPLTLESARPSHTSQYLCASSVAGGPDTQYFGPGTRLTVL.

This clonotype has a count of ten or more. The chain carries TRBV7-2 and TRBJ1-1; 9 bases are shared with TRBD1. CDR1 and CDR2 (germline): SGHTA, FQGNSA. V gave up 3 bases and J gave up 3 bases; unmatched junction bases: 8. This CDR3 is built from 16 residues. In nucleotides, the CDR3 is TGTGCCAGCAGCTTCTGGGACAGGGCGGTGGACACTGAAGCTTTCTTT. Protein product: CASSFWDRAVDTEAFF.

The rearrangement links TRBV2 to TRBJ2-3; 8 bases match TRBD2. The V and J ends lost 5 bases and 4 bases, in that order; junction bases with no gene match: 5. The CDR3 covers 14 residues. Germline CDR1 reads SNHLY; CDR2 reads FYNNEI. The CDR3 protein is CASSPRRGADTQYF. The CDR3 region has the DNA TGTGCCAGCAGTCCCCGGCGGGGGGCAGATACGCAGTATTTT.

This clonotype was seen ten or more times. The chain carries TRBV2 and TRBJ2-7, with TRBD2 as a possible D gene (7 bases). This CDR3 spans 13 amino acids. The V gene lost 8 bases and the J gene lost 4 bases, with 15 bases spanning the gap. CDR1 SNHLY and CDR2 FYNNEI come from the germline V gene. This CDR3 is CASGGQGGYEQYF. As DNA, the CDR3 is TGTGCCAGCGGGGGGCAGGGAGGGTACGAGCAGTACTTC.

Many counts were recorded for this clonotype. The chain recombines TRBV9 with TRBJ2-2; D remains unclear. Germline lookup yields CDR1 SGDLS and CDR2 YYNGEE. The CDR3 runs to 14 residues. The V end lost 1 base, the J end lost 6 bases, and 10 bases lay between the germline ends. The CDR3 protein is CASSVTVFAGELFF. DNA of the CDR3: TGTGCCAGCAGCGTAACCGTATTCGCCGGGGAGCTGTTTTTT.

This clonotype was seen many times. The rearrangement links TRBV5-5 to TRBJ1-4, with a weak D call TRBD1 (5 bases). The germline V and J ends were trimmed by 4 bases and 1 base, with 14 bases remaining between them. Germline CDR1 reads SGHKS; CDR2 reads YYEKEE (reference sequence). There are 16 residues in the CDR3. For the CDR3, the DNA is TGTGCCAGCAGCCCCAATCAGGGTAGAACTAATGAAAAACTGTTTTTT. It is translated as CASSPNQGRTNEKLFF.